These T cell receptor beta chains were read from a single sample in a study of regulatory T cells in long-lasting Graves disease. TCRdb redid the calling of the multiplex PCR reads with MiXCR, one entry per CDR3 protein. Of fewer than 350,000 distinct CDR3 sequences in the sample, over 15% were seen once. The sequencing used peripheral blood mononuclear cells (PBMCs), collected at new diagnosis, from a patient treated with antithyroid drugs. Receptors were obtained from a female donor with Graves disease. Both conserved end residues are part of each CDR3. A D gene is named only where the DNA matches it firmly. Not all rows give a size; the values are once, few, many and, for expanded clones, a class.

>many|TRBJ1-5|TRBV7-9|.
CASSLGADQPQHF
TGTGCCAGCAGCTTAGGGGCAGACCAGCCCCAGCATTTT
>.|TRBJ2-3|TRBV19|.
CTSSTRLTSGADTQYF
TGTACCAGTAGTACGAGACTCACCAGCGGCGCAGATACGCAGTATTTT
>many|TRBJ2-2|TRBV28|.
CASGFGEGSSNTGELFF
TGTGCCAGCGGGTTCGGAGAGGGAAGCTCGAACACCGGGGAGCTGTTTTTT
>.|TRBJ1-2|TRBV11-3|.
CASSQPGALRAYGYTF
TGTGCCAGCAGCCAACCCGGGGCCCTGAGGGCCTACGGCTACACCTTC
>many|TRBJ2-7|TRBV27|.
CASSSPLYEQYF
TGTGCCAGCAGTTCACCCCTCTACGAGCAGTACTTC
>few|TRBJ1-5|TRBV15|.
CATSRVLGGVYQPQHF
TGTGCCACCAGCAGAGTTTTGGGAGGGGTCTATCAGCCCCAGCATTTT
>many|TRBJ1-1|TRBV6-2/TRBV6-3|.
CASRELGTLGTEAFF
TGTGCCAGCAGGGAACTAGGGACGCTCGGGACTGAAGCTTTCTTT
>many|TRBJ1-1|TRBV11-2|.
CASSLEGLMNTEAFF
TGTGCCAGCAGCTTAGAAGGACTCATGAACACTGAAGCTTTCTTT
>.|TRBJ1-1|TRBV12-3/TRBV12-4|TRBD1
CASSLDYAGTGYTEAFF
TGTGCCAGCAGTTTAGATTATGCCGGGACAGGGTACACTGAAGCTTTCTTT
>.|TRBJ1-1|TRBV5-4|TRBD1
CASSLNRGTEAFF
TGTGCCAGCAGCCTAAACAGGGGCACTGAAGCTTTCTTT
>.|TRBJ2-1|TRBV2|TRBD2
CASRRTSGGEGNEQFF
TGTGCCAGCAGAAGGACTAGCGGGGGCGAGGGGAATGAGCAGTTCTTC
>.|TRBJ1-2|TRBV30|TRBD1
CAYEYVTGEGYTF
TGTGCCTACGAATACGTAACAGGGGAAGGCTACACCTTC
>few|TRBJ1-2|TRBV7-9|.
CASSLASWIPNYGYTF
TGTGCCAGCAGCTTAGCGTCGTGGATCCCTAACTATGGCTACACCTTC
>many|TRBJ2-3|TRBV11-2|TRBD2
CASTIAGSDTQYF
TGTGCCAGCACCATAGCGGGATCAGATACGCAGTATTTT
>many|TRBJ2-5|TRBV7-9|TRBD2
CASSLALLAGVVETQYF
TGTGCCAGCAGCTTAGCGCTTCTAGCGGGAGTAGTAGAGACCCAGTACTTC
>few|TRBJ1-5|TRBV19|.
CASSPVQGFNQPQHF
TGTGCCAGTAGTCCCGTTCAGGGCTTCAATCAGCCCCAGCATTTT
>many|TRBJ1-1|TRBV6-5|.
CASSYSLLDGSNWNTEAFF
TGTGCCAGCAGTTACTCCCTACTCGACGGTTCAAACTGGAACACTGAAGCTTTCTTT
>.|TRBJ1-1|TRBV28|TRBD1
CASSPYNRGYTEAFF
TGTGCCAGCAGTCCATACAACAGGGGCTACACTGAAGCTTTCTTT
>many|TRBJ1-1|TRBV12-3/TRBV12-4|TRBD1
CASSFYVGGQGIAEAFF
TGTGCCAGCAGTTTTTATGTTGGGGGACAGGGTATCGCTGAAGCTTTCTTT
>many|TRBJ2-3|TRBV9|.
CASSVDRRADTQYF
TGTGCCAGCAGCGTAGACCGGCGGGCAGATACGCAGTATTTT
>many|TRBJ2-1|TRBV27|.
CASSLSAVSKGEQFF
TGTGCCAGCAGTTTATCGGCCGTATCGAAGGGTGAGCAGTTCTTC
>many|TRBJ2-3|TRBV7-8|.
CASSLTLSGELVGDTQYF
TGTGCCAGCAGCTTAACCCTGAGTGGGGAGCTAGTAGGAGATACGCAGTATTTT
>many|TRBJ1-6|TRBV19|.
CASSFQETPLHF
TGTGCCAGTAGTTTTCAGGAGACACCCCTCCACTTT
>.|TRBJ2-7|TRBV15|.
CATSSLLGMGPYEQYF
TGTGCCACCAGCAGCCTACTCGGGATGGGCCCCTACGAGCAGTACTTC
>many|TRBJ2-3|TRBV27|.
CASSLTSSGADTQYF
TGTGCCAGCAGTTTAACTAGCTCAGGGGCAGATACGCAGTATTTT
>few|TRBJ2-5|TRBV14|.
CASSQTPETQYF
TGTGCCAGCAGCCAAACGCCAGAGACCCAGTACTTC
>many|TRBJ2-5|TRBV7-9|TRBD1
CASSLDRVTIETQYF
TGTGCCAGCAGCTTGGACAGGGTAACGATAGAGACCCAGTACTTC
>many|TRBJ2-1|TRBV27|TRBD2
CASSRAGGLNEQFF
TGTGCCAGCAGTAGGGCGGGAGGGCTGAATGAGCAGTTCTTC
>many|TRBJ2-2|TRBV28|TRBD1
CASSVSGTGGHTGELFF
TGTGCCAGCAGCGTCAGCGGGACAGGGGGCCACACCGGGGAGCTGTTTTTT
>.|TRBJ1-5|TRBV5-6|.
CASSLASAGRRYQPQHF
TGTGCCAGCAGCTTGGCCTCGGCAGGGAGGAGATATCAGCCCCAGCATTTT
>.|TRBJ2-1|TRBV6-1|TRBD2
CASQRELSSSYNEQFF
TGTGCCAGCCAGCGGGAGCTTAGTTCCTCCTACAATGAGCAGTTCTTC
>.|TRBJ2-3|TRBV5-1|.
CASRGTSTDTLYF
TGCGCCAGCAGAGGGACAAGCACAGATACGCTGTATTTT
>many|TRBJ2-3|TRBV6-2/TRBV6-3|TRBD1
CASSRPGQGERGTDTQYF
TGTGCCAGCAGTCGACCGGGACAGGGAGAGAGGGGCACAGATACGCAGTATTTT
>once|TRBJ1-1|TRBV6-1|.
CASKRYVAFF
TGTGCCAGCAAGAGGTATGTAGCTTTCTTT
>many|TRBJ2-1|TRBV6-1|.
CASSPERQVRGTDEQFF
TGTGCCAGCAGCCCTGAGAGGCAGGTTAGAGGCACGGATGAGCAGTTCTTC
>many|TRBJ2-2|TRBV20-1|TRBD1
CSAGRGQGDTGELFF
TGCAGTGCCGGGCGGGGACAGGGGGACACCGGGGAGCTGTTTTTT
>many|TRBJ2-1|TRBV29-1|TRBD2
CSSRRAVSLAGVGGNEQFF
TGCAGCTCCAGAAGAGCGGTGTCGTTAGCGGGAGTCGGAGGGAATGAGCAGTTCTTC
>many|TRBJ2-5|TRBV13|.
CASSDGLSRGEETQYF
TGTGCCAGCAGCGACGGACTAAGCCGGGGAGAAGAGACCCAGTACTTC
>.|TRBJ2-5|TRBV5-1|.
CASRGNDQETQYF
TGCGCCAGCAGGGGAAACGACCAAGAGACCCAGTACTTC
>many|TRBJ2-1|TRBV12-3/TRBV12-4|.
CASSRRSRATGEQFF
TGTGCCAGCAGCAGACGGTCTAGAGCCACTGGGGAGCAGTTCTTC
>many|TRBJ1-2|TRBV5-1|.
CASSLRRFYGYTF
TGCGCCAGCAGCCTTAGGAGATTCTATGGCTACACCTTC
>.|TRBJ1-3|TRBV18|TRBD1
CASSPGTVHSGNTIYF
TGTGCCAGCTCACCAGGGACAGTTCATTCTGGAAACACCATATATTTT
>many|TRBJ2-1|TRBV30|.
CAWSVLGLGEQFF
TGTGCCTGGAGTGTACTGGGGCTCGGGGAGCAGTTCTTC
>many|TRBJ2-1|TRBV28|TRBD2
CASSLIPSTSDTDNEQFF
TGTGCCAGCAGTTTAATTCCCTCGACTAGCGATACGGATAATGAGCAGTTCTTC
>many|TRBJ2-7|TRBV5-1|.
CASSLSQGISYEQYF
TGCGCCAGCAGCTTGTCCCAGGGTATCTCCTACGAGCAGTACTTC
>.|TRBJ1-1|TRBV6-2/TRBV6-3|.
CASSLGDGDTEAFF
TGTGCCAGCAGTTTGGGCGACGGGGACACTGAAGCTTTCTTT
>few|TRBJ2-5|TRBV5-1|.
CASSLGRGTQYF
TGCGCCAGCAGCTTGGGGCGAGGGACCCAGTACTTC
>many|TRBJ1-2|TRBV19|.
CASSIVVDPSRGYTF
TGTGCCAGTAGTATAGTCGTGGACCCCTCTAGGGGCTACACCTTC
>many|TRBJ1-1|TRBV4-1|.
CASTPRVNTEAFF
TGCGCCAGCACCCCGCGCGTCAACACTGAAGCTTTCTTT